A single sample is the source of the 2 T cell receptor beta chains below, sequenced in a study of shared clonotypes between healthy human individuals. The repertoire was sequenced with immunoSEQ multiplex PCR; TCRdb's copy has only in-frame clones and lacks some. The repertoire consists of about 2.4 million clones, with under 95% occurring once and the leading ten covering approximately 0.36%. What was sequenced was naive CD4+ T cells from PBMCs. Subset of the sample: CD45RA+ positively selected. The receptor set was obtained from a man aged 18 to 35 in good health. Some clones in this sample may be carry-over from other donors' samples.

This rearrangement joins TRBV6-1 to TRBJ2-5; D is possibly TRBD2 (5 bases). From germline, CDR1 is MNHNS and CDR2 SASEGT. V lost 3 bases, J lost 5 bases, and 7 bases lay in between. CDR3 length equals 12 residues. In DNA, the CDR3 is TGTGCCAGCAGTGACTCGGGGGAGACCCAGTACTTC. Its translation is CASSDSGETQYF.

Turning to this clone: This same CDR3 is encoded by further DNA sequences in the sample. This rearrangement joins TRBV27 to TRBJ1-5, with D maybe TRBD1 (5 bases). Between the trimmed V and J ends, which lost 4 bases and 0 bases, there was a span of 7 bases. This CDR3 region has 14 residues. CDR1 is MNHEY and CDR2 is SMNVEV in the germline V gene (reference sequence). This CDR3 reads CASSSRDSNQPQHF. CDR3 DNA: TGTGCCAGCAGTTCCAGGGATAGCAATCAGCCCCAGCATTTT.